The text below deals with one T cell receptor beta chain. Its antigen is not known. These data come from a study of T cells in narcolepsy. Across the whole study: Patients with NT1 or NT2 and healthy control donors were enrolled.

Trimming took 4 bases from V and 8 from J, leaving 11 bases between them. CDR3 length: 12 amino acids. Germline lookup yields CDR1 MNHNS and CDR2 SASEGT. Study-level results: Comparing one patient's CSF and blood CD4+ clonotypes highlighted HCRT- and TRIB2-specific autoreactive clonotypes. Autoreactive clone sequences were missing from some blood memory CD4+ repertoires. Blood of same and different patients, but not healthy controls, reportedly held recurring autoreactive clonotypes.

Assay used: immunoSEQ multiplex PCR; TCRdb lists only in-frame clones, some missing. The table includes 12,000 or so clones, over 90% detected once. The sequencing input was CD45RA- memory CD4+ T cells from PBMCs. The clonotype originates from a human donor with narcolepsy. The chain joins TRBV6-1 to TRBJ1-2, with D maybe TRBD1 (5 bases). The CDR3 loop is CASSVVGDGYTF. CDR3 bases: TGTGCCAGCAGTGTCGTAGGGGACGGCTACACCTTC.